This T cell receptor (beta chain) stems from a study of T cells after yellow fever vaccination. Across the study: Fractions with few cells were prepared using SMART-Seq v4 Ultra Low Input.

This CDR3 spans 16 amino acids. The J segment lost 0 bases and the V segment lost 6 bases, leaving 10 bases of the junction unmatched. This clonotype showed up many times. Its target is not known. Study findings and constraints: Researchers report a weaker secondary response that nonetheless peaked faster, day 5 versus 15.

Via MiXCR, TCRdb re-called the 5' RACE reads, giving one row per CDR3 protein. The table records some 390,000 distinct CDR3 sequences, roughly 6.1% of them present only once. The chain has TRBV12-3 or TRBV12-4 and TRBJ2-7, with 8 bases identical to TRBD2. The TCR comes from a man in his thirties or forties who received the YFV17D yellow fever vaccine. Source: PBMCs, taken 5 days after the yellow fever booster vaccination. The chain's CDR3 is CASRPNSGVDSYEQYF. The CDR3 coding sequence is TGTGCCAGCAGACCGAATAGCGGGGTCGACTCCTACGAGCAGTACTTC.